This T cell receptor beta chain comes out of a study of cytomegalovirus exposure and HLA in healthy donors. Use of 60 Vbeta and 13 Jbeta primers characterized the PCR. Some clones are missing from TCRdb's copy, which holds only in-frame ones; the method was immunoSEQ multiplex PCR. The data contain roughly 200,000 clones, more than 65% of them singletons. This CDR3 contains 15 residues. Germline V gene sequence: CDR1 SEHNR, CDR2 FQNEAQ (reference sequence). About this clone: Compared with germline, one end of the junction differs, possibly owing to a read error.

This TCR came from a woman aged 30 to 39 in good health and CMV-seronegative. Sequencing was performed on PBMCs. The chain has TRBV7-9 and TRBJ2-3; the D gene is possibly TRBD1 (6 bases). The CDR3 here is CSSRQTGLFTDTQYF. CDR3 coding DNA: TGTTCCAGCAGACAGACAGGCCTTTTCACAGATACGCAGTATTTT.